This note documents a single T cell receptor (beta chain) sequence. The CDR3 runs to 15 residues. CDR1 DFQATT and CDR2 SNEGSKA come from the germline V gene (reference sequence). The V and J ends lost 3 bases and 2 bases, in that order; junction bases with no gene match: 5. Authors' analysis steps: Amplification from reference gene primers served as the basis for estimated nucleated cell counts. Produced via immunoSEQ multiplex PCR; TCRdb's table is partial and in-frame only. V, J and clone size were drawn from that table, and D and trimming were deduced from the DNA. The sample lists about 130,000 clones, around 87% seen once, with approximately 3.3% in the top ten. This specimen comes from a study of blood T cell repertoires in COVID-19. The overall study: In each case, the material was cDNA or gDNA derived from T cells, B-cell-depleted T cells, or PBMCs.

Sequenced: peripheral blood. This rearrangement joins TRBV20-1 to TRBJ1-5, with 9 bases lining up with TRBD1. This sequence originates from a woman in her fifties or sixties with acute or convalescent COVID-19. The CDR3: CSASVQGARNQPQHF. The CDR3 region has the DNA TGCAGTGCTAGTGTACAGGGGGCTCGCAATCAGCCCCAGCATTTT.